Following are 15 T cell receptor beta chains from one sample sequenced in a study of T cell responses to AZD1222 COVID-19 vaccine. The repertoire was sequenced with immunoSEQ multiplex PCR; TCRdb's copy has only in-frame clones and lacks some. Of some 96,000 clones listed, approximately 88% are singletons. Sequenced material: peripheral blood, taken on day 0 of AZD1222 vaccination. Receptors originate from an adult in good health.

The CDR3 reads CAISDAGQGLETQYF. CDR3 coding DNA: TGTGCCATCAGTGACGCGGGACAGGGTTTAGAGACCCAGTACTTC. This rearrangement joins TRBV10-3 to TRBJ2-5; 9 bases are a match to TRBD1. Germline CDR1 is ENHRY and CDR2 is SYGVKD. The V and J ends lost 3 bases and 4 bases, in that order; junction bases with no gene match: 6. The CDR3 contains 15 residues.

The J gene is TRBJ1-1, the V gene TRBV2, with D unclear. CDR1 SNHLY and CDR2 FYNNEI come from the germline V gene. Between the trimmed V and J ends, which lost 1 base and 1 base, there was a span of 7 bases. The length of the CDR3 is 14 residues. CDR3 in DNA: TGTGCCAGCAGTGAAGACGTAGGGAACACTGAAGCTTTCTTT. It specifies CASSEDVGNTEAFF.

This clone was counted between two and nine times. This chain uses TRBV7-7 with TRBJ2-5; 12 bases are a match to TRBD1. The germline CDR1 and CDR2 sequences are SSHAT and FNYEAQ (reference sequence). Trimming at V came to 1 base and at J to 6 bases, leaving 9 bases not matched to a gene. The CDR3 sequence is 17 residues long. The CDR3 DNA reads TGTGCCAGCAGCTTAGGGGACAGGGGGCGCTTCCGGAAGACCCAGTACTTC. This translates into CASSLGDRGRFRKTQYF.

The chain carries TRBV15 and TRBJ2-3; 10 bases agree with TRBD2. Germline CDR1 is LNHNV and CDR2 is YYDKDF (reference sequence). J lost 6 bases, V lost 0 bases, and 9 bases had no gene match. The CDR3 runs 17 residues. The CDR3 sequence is CATSRDPLAGVTDTQYF. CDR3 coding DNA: TGTGCCACCAGCAGAGATCCGCTAGCGGGAGTGACGGATACGCAGTATTTT.

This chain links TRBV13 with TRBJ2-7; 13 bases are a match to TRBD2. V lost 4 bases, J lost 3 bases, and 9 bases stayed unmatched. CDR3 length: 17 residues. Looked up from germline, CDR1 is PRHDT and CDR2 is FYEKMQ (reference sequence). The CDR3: CASSSYQTSGRLYEQYF. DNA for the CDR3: TGTGCCAGCAGCTCCTACCAGACTAGCGGGAGGCTCTACGAGCAGTACTTC.

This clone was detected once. DNA of the CDR3: TGCGCCAGCAGTGATCTACAGGTCTCTGGAAACACCATATATTTT. Its translation: CASSDLQVSGNTIYF. V gene TRBV10-2 combines with J gene TRBJ1-3; tentative D call: TRBD1 (5 bases). The CDR3 is 15 amino acids. Germline V CDR1 and CDR2: WSHSY, SAAADI. V gave up 3 bases and J gave up 0 bases, with 9 bases separating them.

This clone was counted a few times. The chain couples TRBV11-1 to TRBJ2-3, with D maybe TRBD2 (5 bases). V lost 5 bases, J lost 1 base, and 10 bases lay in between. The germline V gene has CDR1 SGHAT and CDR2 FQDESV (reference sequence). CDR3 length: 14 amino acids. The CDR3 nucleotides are TGTGCCAGCAGCCGACGGGATGGCACAGATACGCAGTATTTT. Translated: CASSRRDGTDTQYF.

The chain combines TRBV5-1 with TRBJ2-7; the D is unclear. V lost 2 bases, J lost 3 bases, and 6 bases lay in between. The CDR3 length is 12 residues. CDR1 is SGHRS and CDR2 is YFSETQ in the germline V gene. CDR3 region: CASSLEGYEQYF. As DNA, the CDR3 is TGCGCCAGCAGCTTAGAAGGCTACGAGCAGTACTTC.

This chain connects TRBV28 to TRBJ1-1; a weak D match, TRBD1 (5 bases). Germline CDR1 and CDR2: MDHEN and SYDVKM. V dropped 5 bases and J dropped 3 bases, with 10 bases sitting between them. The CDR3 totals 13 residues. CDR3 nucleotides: TGTGCCAGCAGTGGAGGGGCCGACACTGAAGCTTTCTTT. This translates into CASSGGADTEAFF.

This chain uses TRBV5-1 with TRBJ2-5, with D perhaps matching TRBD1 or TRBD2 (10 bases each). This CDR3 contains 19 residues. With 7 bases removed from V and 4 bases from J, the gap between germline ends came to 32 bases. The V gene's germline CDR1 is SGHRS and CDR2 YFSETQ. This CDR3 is CASGGQGTSSGSVRETQYF. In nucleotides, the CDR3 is TGCGCCAGCGGGGGACAGGGGACATCTAGCGGGAGCGTGCGAGAGACCCAGTACTTC.

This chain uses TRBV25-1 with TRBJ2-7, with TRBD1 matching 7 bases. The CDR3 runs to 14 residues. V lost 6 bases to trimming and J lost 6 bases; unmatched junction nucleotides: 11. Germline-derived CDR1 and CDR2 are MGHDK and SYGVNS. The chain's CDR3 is CASSPQGQMLEQYF. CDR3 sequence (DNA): TGTGCCAGCAGCCCACAGGGGCAGATGCTCGAGCAGTACTTC.

The CDR3 DNA sequence: TGTGCCAGCAGTCTCAGCGGGAGATTAGGAGAGACCCAGTACTTC. Translation gives CASSLSGRLGETQYF. V and J are TRBV27 and TRBJ2-5; 8 bases line up with TRBD2. This CDR3 is 15 amino acids long. J gave up 4 bases and V 5 bases, and 9 bases lay outside the gene matches. Germline V lookup: CDR1 MNHEY, CDR2 SMNVEV (reference sequence).

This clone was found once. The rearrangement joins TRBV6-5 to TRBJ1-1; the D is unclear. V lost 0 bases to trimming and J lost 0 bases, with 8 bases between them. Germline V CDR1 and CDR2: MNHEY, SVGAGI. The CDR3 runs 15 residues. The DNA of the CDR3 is TGTGCCAGCAGTTACTCGACGGCGATGAACACTGAAGCTTTCTTT. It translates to CASSYSTAMNTEAFF.

The CDR3 region is CASSESAQDRIANYGYTF. CDR3 nucleotides: TGTGCCAGCAGTGAATCAGCCCAGGACAGAATCGCTAACTATGGCTACACCTTC. V usage is TRBV25-1 and J usage is TRBJ1-2, with a possible D match to TRBD1 (6 bases). The germline V gene has CDR1 MGHDK and CDR2 SYGVNS. The CDR3 has 18 residues. Trimming stripped 1 base from V and 0 bases from J, with 18 bases between.

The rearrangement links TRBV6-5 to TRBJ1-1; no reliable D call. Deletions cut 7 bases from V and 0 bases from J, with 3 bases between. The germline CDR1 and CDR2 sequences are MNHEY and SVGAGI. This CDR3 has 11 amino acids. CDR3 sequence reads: CASMLNTEAFF. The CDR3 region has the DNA TGTGCCAGCATGTTGAACACTGAAGCTTTCTTT.